This TCR beta chain came from a study of PD-L1 blockade in urothelial cancer. Overall study context: At 3 weeks (second dose) and 6 weeks after starting treatment, blood was analyzed. A median about 150,000 T cells were found in blood samples.

Study results and limitations: When measured at 3 weeks, tumor-associated blood clones expanded more in durable-benefit patients.

Points on this clone: Its antigen is unknown.

The assay was immunoSEQ multiplex PCR, and TCRdb's table has in-frame clones only and misses some. The sample yields some 120,000 clones, 85% to 90% seen once. Time point in this sample: peripheral blood 6 weeks after treatment start. With 5 bases removed from V and 0 bases from J, the gap between germline ends came to 7 bases. CDR3 length: 14 residues. Per the germline V gene, CDR1 is SGHTA and CDR2 is FQGNSA. Material: PBMCs, obtained around atezolizumab (anti-PD-L1) treatment. This receptor was identified in a man aged 55 to 70 with urothelial cancer. The rearrangement uses TRBV7-2 and TRBJ1-4; no clear D. The CDR3 sequence: CASSSYATNEKLFF. The CDR3 DNA sequence: TGTGCCAGCAGCAGCTATGCAACTAATGAAAAACTGTTTTTT.